Listed here are 5 T cell receptor beta chains from one sample, sequenced in a study of blood T cell repertoires in COVID-19. Sequencing was performed with immunoSEQ multiplex PCR; in TCRdb, only in-frame clones are kept and a portion is missing. The data show fewer than 300,000 clones, approximately 81% seen once. The specimen sequenced was PBMCs or T cells enriched from blood (not recorded which). The receptor set was obtained from a woman aged 50 to 60 who had recovered from COVID-19.

The rearrangement uses TRBV18 and TRBJ2-1; 15 bases align to TRBD2. This CDR3 is 16 amino acids long. The V segment lost 3 bases and the J segment 9 bases; nucleotides outside the gene matches: 6. The germline V gene has CDR1 KGHSH and CDR2 LQKENI. CDR3: CASSPEGLAGGSEQFF. CDR3 in DNA: TGTGCCAGCTCACCTGAGGGACTAGCGGGAGGTAGTGAGCAGTTCTTC.

The V and J genes are TRBV19 and TRBJ2-5; D not resolved. Trimming left V 5 bases short and J 0 bases short, with 10 bases between. The germline gives CDR1 LNHDA, CDR2 SQIVND (reference sequence). The CDR3 is 14 amino acids. CDR3: CASSFFPDQETQYF. The CDR3 DNA reads as TGTGCCAGTAGTTTTTTCCCCGACCAAGAGACCCAGTACTTC.

The chain couples TRBV7-9 to TRBJ1-3; TRBD1 matches 10 bases. The CDR3 has 15 amino acids. The germline gives CDR1 SEHNR, CDR2 FQNEAQ (reference sequence). Unmatched junction bases numbered 4, after V lost 4 bases and J lost 4 bases. The CDR3 DNA reads as TGTGCCAGCAGCTCGACAGGGGGCAAGGGAAACACCATATATTTT. Translated, it gives CASSSTGGKGNTIYF.

V and J are TRBV7-2 and TRBJ1-2, with 10 nucleotides matching TRBD1. CDR1 and CDR2 (germline): SGHTA, FQGNSA. The CDR3 is made up of 16 amino acids. V shed 6 bases, J shed 1 base, and the junction held 8 bases outside the gene matches. The CDR3 loop is CASRRQGAVRNYGYTF. The CDR3 DNA reads as TGTGCCAGCAGACGACAGGGGGCCGTACGTAACTATGGCTACACCTTC.

The chain recombines TRBV28 with TRBJ1-2, with 10 bases that match TRBD1. V was clipped by 11 bases and J by 6 bases; unmatched bases: 15. The germline CDR1 and CDR2 sequences are MDHEN and SYDVKM. The CDR3 spans 15 residues. The CDR3 loop reads CASQIGTGTGDGYTF. CDR3 coding DNA: TGTGCCTCCCAGATTGGGACAGGGACAGGGGATGGCTACACCTTC.